Below, 3 T cell receptor beta chains from the same sample are listed, as sequenced in a study of CD39 and CD103 CD8 tumor-infiltrating T cells. The repertoire was sequenced with immunoSEQ multiplex PCR; TCRdb's copy has only in-frame clones and lacks some. The sample has about 17,000 clones; just over 90% are singletons. Sequencing was carried out using CD8+ T cells sorted from blood. The sample's subset: total memory CD8 T cells (CD45RA-CCR7+/-) from blood or uninvolved lymph node. Source of these receptors: a human donor with head and neck squamous cell carcinoma.

The V gene is TRBV7-9, the J gene TRBJ1-1; tentatively, D is TRBD1 (5 bases). The CDR3 runs 15 residues. Germline V gene lookup returns CDR1 SEHNR and CDR2 FQNEAQ (reference sequence). With 5 bases removed from V and 0 bases from J, the gap between germline ends came to 13 bases. CDR3 loop: CASSQGPTMNTEAFF. The CDR3 bases are TGTGCCAGCAGCCAGGGTCCTACCATGAACACTGAAGCTTTCTTT. The variable domain in full, with the rest retrieved from reference TRBV7-9 and TRBJ1-1, is DTGVSQNPRHKITKRGQNVTFRCDPISEHNRLYWYRQTLGQGPEFLTYFQNEAQLEKSRLLSDRFSAERPKGSFSTLEIQRTEQGDSAMYLCASSQGPTMNTEAFFGQGTRLTVV.

The chain combines TRBV5-4 with TRBJ1-1; D remains ambiguous. With 4 bases removed from V and 4 bases from J, the gap between germline ends came to 17 bases. Germline CDR1 is SGHNT and CDR2 is YYREEE (reference sequence). The CDR3 consists of 15 residues. CDR3 DNA sequence: TGTGCCAGCAGCCCGGGTGGCCCCGGTCCCACTGAAGCTTTCTTT. Residues: CASSPGGPGPTEAFF.

The chain links TRBV5-6 to TRBJ1-1; D uncertain. Trimming removed 0 bases from V and 5 bases from J, with 5 bases in between. Germline CDR1 SGHDT, CDR2 YYEEEE. The CDR3 runs 12 residues. This CDR3 is CASSLVGTEAFF. CDR3 nucleotides: TGTGCCAGCAGCTTGGTTGGGACTGAAGCTTTCTTT. Together with reference TRBV5-6 and TRBJ1-1, the CDR3 gives the full variable domain: DAGVTQSPTHLIKTRGQQVTLRCSPKSGHDTVSWYQQALGQGPQFIFQYYEEEERQRGNFPDRFSGHQFPNYSSELNVNALLLGDSALYLCASSLVGTEAFFGQGTRLTVV.